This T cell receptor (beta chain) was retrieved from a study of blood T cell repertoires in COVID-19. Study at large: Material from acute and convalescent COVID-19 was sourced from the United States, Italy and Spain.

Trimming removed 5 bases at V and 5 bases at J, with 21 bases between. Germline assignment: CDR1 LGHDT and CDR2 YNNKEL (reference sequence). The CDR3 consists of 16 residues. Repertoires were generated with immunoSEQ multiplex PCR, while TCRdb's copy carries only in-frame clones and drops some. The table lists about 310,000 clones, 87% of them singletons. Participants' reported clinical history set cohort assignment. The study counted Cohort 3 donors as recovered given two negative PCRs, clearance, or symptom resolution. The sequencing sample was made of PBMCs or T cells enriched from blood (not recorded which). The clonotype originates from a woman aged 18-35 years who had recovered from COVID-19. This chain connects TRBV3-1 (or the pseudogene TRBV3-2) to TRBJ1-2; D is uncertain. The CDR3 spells CASSLGLGLSGYGYTF. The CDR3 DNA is TGTGCCAGCAGCTTAGGCCTAGGTCTTTCGGGATATGGCTACACCTTC.